This TCR beta chain was identified in a study of T cell responses to AZD1222 COVID-19 vaccine. Sequencing used immunoSEQ multiplex PCR; TCRdb keeps in-frame clones, though not all of them. The data contain 110,000 or so clones, about 86% of them singletons. The CDR3 contains 17 residues. Germline V lookup: CDR1 SQVTM, CDR2 ANQGSEA. V lost 6 bases and J lost 1; bases outside the gene matches: 9. The sequence derives from an adult who received the AZD1222 COVID-19 vaccine. Source: peripheral blood, taken 28 days after the second AZD1222 dose. The V call is TRBV29-1, the J call TRBJ2-3, with 14 bases matching TRBD2. CDR3 region: CSVSGLAGAMGTDTQYF. The DNA of the CDR3 is TGCAGCGTATCGGGACTAGCGGGAGCGATGGGCACAGATACGCAGTATTTT.